These 20 T cell receptor beta chains share one sample of origin, sequenced in a study of OX40 agonist ivuxolimab in advanced cancers. Sequencing was performed with immunoSEQ multiplex PCR; in TCRdb, only in-frame clones are kept and a portion is missing. The data contain tens of thousands of clones, roughly 90% of them seen just once; the ten biggest clones take up approximately 0.5%. The sequenced sample was CD4+ or CD8+ T cells sorted from blood, obtained in a trial of the OX40 agonist ivuxolimab. Every receptor here comes from an adult with an advanced solid tumor such as melanoma, head and neck, liver or kidney cancer.

The rearrangement uses TRBV30 and TRBJ2-1; no reliable D call. CDR1 is GTSNPN, CDR2 SVGIG, per germline (reference sequence). The germline V and J ends were trimmed by 0 bases and 7 bases, with 7 bases remaining between them. This CDR3 has 12 residues. This CDR3 is CAWSVVENEQFF. CDR3 bases: TGTGCCTGGAGTGTTGTGGAAAATGAGCAGTTCTTC.

The chain links TRBV6-5 to TRBJ2-1; D tentatively reads TRBD1 or TRBD2 (6 bases each). V was shortened by 6 bases and J by 0 bases, with 12 bases between the two germline ends. The germline CDR1 and CDR2 sequences are MNHEY and SVGAGI. The CDR3 sequence is 15 residues long. The DNA of the CDR3 is TGTGCCAGCAGGGGGGGCGGAAGCTCCTACAATGAGCAGTTCTTC. Protein sequence: CASRGGGSSYNEQFF.

This rearrangement joins TRBV6-1 to TRBJ1-1; D is undetermined. Trimming pared 6 bases from V and 1 base from J, leaving 3 bases between. Germline V gene sequence: CDR1 MNHNS, CDR2 SASEGT. There are 11 residues in the CDR3. In DNA form, the CDR3 reads TGTGCCAGCAGGGGGAACACTGAAGCTTTCTTT. The encoded protein is CASRGNTEAFF.

This sequence joins TRBV7-9 and TRBJ1-4, with a weak D call TRBD1 (6 bases). Germline CDR1 reads SEHNR; CDR2 reads FQNEAQ (reference sequence). V lost 4 bases and J 5 bases, leaving 11 bases between the germline ends. The CDR3 is 14 residues long. CDR3: CASSSVQGNEKLFF. The DNA for the CDR3 is TGTGCCAGCAGCTCTGTACAGGGCAATGAAAAACTGTTTTTT.

J is TRBJ2-7 and V is TRBV6-5; possibly TRBD2 for D (7 bases). The germline V gene has CDR1 MNHEY and CDR2 SVGAGI. Between the trimmed V and J ends, which lost 5 bases and 3 bases, there was a span of 14 bases. The CDR3 length is 14 residues. The CDR3 is CASSSSGTSYEQYF. Written as DNA, the CDR3 is TGTGCCAGCAGTAGCAGCGGGACAAGCTACGAGCAGTACTTC.

This clone was counted once. This chain connects TRBV6-5 to TRBJ1-1; D may be TRBD1 (5 bases). The length of the CDR3 is 14 residues. V shed 5 bases and J shed 1 base, with 11 bases lying between them. Germline CDR1 MNHEY, CDR2 SVGAGI. The CDR3: CASSKPGRNTEAFF. CDR3 DNA: TGTGCCAGCAGTAAACCGGGACGGAACACTGAAGCTTTCTTT.

V usage is TRBV7-2 and J usage is TRBJ2-7; D might be TRBD2 (6 bases). The CDR3 totals 16 residues. V lost 5 bases and J lost 2, with 19 bases in between. Germline lookup yields CDR1 SGHTA and CDR2 FQGNSA. The CDR3: CASSTLGGASPYEQYF. The CDR3 DNA follows: TGTGCCAGCAGCACCCTTGGCGGGGCATCTCCCTACGAGCAGTACTTC.

Written as DNA, the CDR3 is TGCAGCGTTGGGGGGGATACCCGCACAGATACGCAGTATTTT. It translates to CSVGGDTRTDTQYF. The chain recombines TRBV29-1 with TRBJ2-3; TRBD2 might be the D (6 bases). Germline values: CDR1 SQVTM, CDR2 ANQGSEA. Trimming took off 4 bases at V and 1 base at J, with 12 bases between the two ends. This CDR3 has 14 amino acids.

The chain carries TRBV15 and TRBJ2-5, with unresolved D. The length of the CDR3 is 15 residues. CDR1 LNHNV and CDR2 YYDKDF come from the germline V gene (reference sequence). The germline V and J ends were trimmed by 4 bases and 2 bases, with 14 bases remaining between them. As DNA, the CDR3 is TGTGCCACCAGCATAAATTCAGGTTTTCAAGAGACCCAGTACTTC. This translates into CATSINSGFQETQYF.

This sequence joins TRBV7-3 and TRBJ2-1; possible D gene TRBD2, 5 bases. V lost 2 bases, J lost 3 bases, and 14 bases lay in between. CDR3 length: 16 residues. The germline V gene encodes CDR1 SGHTA and CDR2 FQGTGA. The CDR3 spells CASSLVVSRDYNEQFF. In DNA, the CDR3 is TGTGCCAGCAGCTTAGTCGTTAGCCGGGACTACAATGAGCAGTTCTTC. The whole variable domain, remainder taken from reference TRBV7-3 and TRBJ2-1, is GAGVSQTPSNKVTEKGKYVELRCDPISGHTALYWYRQSLGQGPEFLIYFQGTGAADDSGLPNDRFFAVRPEGSVSTLKIQRTERGDSAVYLCASSLVVSRDYNEQFFGPGTRLTVL.

The chain couples TRBV18 to TRBJ2-7; 9 bases are shared with TRBD1. The V segment lost 4 bases and the J segment 0 bases; nucleotides outside the gene matches: 7. Germline V CDR1 and CDR2: KGHSH, LQKENI. The CDR3 is 16 amino acids. CDR3 sequence reads: CASSQAKGQGSYEQYF. The CDR3 DNA reads as TGTGCCAGCTCACAGGCTAAGGGACAGGGCTCCTACGAGCAGTACTTC.

The chain combines TRBV5-1 with TRBJ1-3; weak D call: TRBD1 (5 bases). The CDR3 runs to 15 residues. The V end lost 0 bases, the J end lost 3 bases, and 10 bases lay between the germline ends. Looked up from germline, CDR1 is SGHRS and CDR2 is YFSETQ. CDR3 nucleotide sequence: TGCGCCAGCAGCTTGGAGGGGTCCGTTGGAAACACCATATATTTT. Its protein product is CASSLEGSVGNTIYF.

J is TRBJ2-1 and V is TRBV30, with D unclear. Trimming stripped 4 bases from V and 0 bases from J, with 4 bases between. This CDR3 spans 12 amino acids. CDR1 is GTSNPN and CDR2 is SVGIG in the germline V gene (reference sequence). The CDR3 is CAWTPSYNEQFF. The DNA of the CDR3 is TGTGCCTGGACACCCTCCTACAATGAGCAGTTCTTC.

V usage is TRBV6-1 and J usage is TRBJ2-7; 8 bases fit TRBD1. J gave up 6 bases and V 6 bases, and 10 bases lay outside the gene matches. In germline, CDR1 is MNHNS, CDR2 SASEGT. This CDR3 region has 14 residues. This CDR3 is CASRIDRGFGEQYF. Here the CDR3 DNA reads TGTGCCAGCAGGATCGACAGGGGCTTCGGCGAGCAGTACTTC.

The DNA for the CDR3 is TGTGCCAGCAGTGACGGTCGGGGCGTGAGCTCCTACAATGAGCAGTTCTTC. It encodes CASSDGRGVSSYNEQFF. The chain recombines TRBV2 with TRBJ2-1, with D perhaps given as TRBD1 or TRBD2 (5 bases each). The length of the CDR3 is 17 residues. The V gene's germline CDR1 is SNHLY and CDR2 FYNNEI. V was clipped by 3 bases and J by 0 bases, with 15 bases between them.

The chain carries TRBV11-2 and TRBJ2-1; weak D call: TRBD2 (6 bases). Deletions cut 1 base from V and 6 bases from J, with 10 bases between. Germline CDR1 SGHAT, CDR2 FQNNGV. The CDR3 has 14 residues. The CDR3 protein is CASSLVGGRNEQFF. The CDR3 DNA reads TGTGCCAGCAGCTTAGTTGGAGGGCGCAATGAGCAGTTCTTC.

V and J are TRBV30 and TRBJ2-7, with 7 positions matching TRBD1. The J segment lost 0 bases and the V segment lost 3 bases, leaving 5 bases of the junction unmatched. Germline CDR1 GTSNPN, CDR2 SVGIG (reference sequence). This CDR3 contains 14 residues. DNA of the CDR3: TGTGCCTGGAGGAAGGACAGGAGCTCCTACGAGCAGTACTTC. Translating gives CAWRKDRSSYEQYF.

The chain carries TRBV4-1 and TRBJ2-7, with 8 bases aligning to TRBD1. CDR3 size: 18 residues. CDR1 is MGHRA, CDR2 YSYEKL, per germline. The trim removed 2 bases at V and 3 bases at J, leaving 15 bases unmatched. CDR3 residues: CASSQIVPVGQGVYEQYF. DNA for the CDR3: TGCGCCAGCAGCCAAATTGTTCCTGTAGGACAGGGAGTCTACGAGCAGTACTTC.

The chain carries TRBV4-3 and TRBJ1-3; no firm D call. The CDR3 loop spans 11 amino acids. The ends were cut back, 4 bases at V and 3 bases at J, with 1 base in the middle. Germline-derived CDR1 and CDR2 are LGHNA and YSLEER. The DNA of the CDR3 is TGCGCCAGCAGCCTTGGAAACACCATATATTTT. Translating it yields CASSLGNTIYF.

The chain has TRBV6-6 and TRBJ2-5; no clear D. Germline lookup yields CDR1 MNHNY and CDR2 SVGAGI (reference sequence). Trimming left V 0 bases short and J 6 bases short, with 5 bases between. This CDR3 region has 12 residues. CDR3: CASSYSTQTQYF. In DNA form, the CDR3 reads TGTGCCAGCAGTTACTCGACTCAGACCCAGTACTTC.